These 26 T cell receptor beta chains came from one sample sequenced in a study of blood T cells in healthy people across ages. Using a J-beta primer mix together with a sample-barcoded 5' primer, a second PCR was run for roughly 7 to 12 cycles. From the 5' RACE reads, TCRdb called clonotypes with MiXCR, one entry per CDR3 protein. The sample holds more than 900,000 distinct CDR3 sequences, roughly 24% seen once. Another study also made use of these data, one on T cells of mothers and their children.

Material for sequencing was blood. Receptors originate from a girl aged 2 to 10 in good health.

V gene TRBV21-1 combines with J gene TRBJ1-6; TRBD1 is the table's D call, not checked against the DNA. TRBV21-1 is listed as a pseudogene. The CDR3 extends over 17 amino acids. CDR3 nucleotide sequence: TGTGCCAGCAGCAAAGATGGCGACAGGGAGGGGACTTCACCCCTCCACTTT. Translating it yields CASSKDGDREGTSPLHF.

The CDR3 region has the DNA TGCAGTGCCCTCCGGGACAGGGGAACAGATACGCAGTATTTT. It specifies CSALRDRGTDTQYF. V and J are TRBV20-1 and TRBJ2-3; TRBD1 agrees at 10 bases. This CDR3 contains 14 residues. Germline values: CDR1 DFQATT, CDR2 SNEGSKA (reference sequence). V shed 6 bases, J shed 3 bases, and the junction held 6 bases outside the gene matches.

The CDR3 is CSARAKKGGTYNNEQFF. The CDR3 region has the DNA TGCAGTGCTAGAGCTAAAAAGGGCGGGACTTATAACAATGAGCAGTTCTTC. This chain links TRBV20-1 with TRBJ2-1; a possible D gene is TRBD2 (6 bases). Deletions cut 1 base from V and 5 bases from J, with 21 bases between. Germline V gene lookup returns CDR1 DFQATT and CDR2 SNEGSKA (reference sequence). This CDR3 has 17 amino acids.

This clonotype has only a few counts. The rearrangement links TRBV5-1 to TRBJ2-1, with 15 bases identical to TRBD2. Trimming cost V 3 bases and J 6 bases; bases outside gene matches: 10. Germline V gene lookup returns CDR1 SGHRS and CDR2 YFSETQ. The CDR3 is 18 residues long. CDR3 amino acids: CASSWSQRTSGRANEQFF. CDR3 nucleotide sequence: TGCGCCAGCAGCTGGTCGCAAAGGACTAGCGGGAGGGCCAATGAGCAGTTCTTC.

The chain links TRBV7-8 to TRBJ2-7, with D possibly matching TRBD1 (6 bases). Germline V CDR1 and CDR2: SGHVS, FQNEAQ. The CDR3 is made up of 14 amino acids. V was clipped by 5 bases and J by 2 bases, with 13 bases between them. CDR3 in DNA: TGTGCCAGCAGCCCGGACAGTCCTACCTACGAGCAGTACTTC. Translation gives CASSPDSPTYEQYF. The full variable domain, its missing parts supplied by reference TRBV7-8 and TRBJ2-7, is GAGVSQSPRYKVAKRGQDVALRCDPISGHVSLFWYQQALGQGPEFLTYFQNEAQLDKSGLPSDRFFAERPEGSVSTLKIQRTQQEDSAVYLCASSPDSPTYEQYFGPGTRLTVT.

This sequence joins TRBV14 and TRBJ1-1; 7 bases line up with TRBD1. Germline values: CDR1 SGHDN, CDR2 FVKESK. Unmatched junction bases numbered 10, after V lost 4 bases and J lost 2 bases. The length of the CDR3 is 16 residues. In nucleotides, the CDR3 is TGTGCCAGCAGCCGACCGACAGGGACCCCAAACACTGAAGCTTTCTTT. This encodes CASSRPTGTPNTEAFF.

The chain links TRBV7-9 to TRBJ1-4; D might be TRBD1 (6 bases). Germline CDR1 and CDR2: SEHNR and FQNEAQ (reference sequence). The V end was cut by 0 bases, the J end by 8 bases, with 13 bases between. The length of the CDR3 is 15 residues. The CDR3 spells CASSLANGGGEKLFF. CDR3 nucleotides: TGTGCCAGCAGCTTAGCGAACGGGGGCGGAGAAAAACTGTTTTTT.

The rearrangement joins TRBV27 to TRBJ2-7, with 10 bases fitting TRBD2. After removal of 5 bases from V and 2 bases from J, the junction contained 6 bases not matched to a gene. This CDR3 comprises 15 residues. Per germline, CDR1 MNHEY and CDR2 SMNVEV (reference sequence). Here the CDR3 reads CASSRLAGAAYEQYF. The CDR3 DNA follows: TGTGCCAGCAGTCGTCTAGCGGGGGCCGCCTACGAGCAGTACTTC.

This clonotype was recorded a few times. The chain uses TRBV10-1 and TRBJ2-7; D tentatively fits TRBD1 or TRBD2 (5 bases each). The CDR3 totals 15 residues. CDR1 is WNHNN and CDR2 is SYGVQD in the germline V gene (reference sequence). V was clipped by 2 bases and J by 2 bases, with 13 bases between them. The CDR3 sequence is CASSEGGEKTYEQYF. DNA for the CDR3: TGCGCCAGCAGTGAGGGGGGTGAGAAAACCTACGAGCAGTACTTC.

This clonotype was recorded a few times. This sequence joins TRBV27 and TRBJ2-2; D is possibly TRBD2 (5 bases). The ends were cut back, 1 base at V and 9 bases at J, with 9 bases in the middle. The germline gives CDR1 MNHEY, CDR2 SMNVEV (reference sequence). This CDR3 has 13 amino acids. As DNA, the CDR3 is TGTGCCAGCAGTTTATGGGAGTCACGGGAGCTGTTTTTT. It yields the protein CASSLWESRELFF.

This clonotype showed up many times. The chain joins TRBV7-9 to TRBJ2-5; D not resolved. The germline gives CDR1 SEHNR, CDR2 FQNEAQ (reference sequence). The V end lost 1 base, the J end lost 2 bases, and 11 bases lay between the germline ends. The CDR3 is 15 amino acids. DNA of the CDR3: TGTGCCAGCAGCTTAGGGGCCGAGGATCAAGAGACCCAGTACTTC. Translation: CASSLGAEDQETQYF.

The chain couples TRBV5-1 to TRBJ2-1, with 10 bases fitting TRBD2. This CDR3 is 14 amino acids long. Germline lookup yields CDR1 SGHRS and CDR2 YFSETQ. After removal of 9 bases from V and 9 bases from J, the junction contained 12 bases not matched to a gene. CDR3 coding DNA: TGCGCCACCTCCGGACTAGCGGAACCCCGTGAGCAGTTCTTC. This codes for CATSGLAEPREQFF. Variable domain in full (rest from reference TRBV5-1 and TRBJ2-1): KAGVTQTPRYLIKTRGQQVTLSCSPISGHRSVSWYQQTPGQGLQFLFEYFSETQRNKGNFPGRFSGRQFSNSRSEMNVSTLELGDSALYLCATSGLAEPREQFFGPGTRLTVL.

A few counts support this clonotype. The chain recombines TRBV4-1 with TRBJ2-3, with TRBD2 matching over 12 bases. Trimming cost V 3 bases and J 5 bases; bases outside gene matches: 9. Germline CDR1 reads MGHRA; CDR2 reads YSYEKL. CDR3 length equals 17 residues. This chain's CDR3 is CASSQPTSGRWKDTQYF. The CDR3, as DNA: TGCGCCAGCAGCCAGCCTACTAGCGGGAGGTGGAAAGATACGCAGTATTTT.

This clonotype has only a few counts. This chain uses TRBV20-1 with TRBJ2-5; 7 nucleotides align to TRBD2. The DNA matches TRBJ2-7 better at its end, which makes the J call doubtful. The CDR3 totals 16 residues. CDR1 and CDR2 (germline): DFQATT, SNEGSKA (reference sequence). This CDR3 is CSASSGQEALDYEQYF. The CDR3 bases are TGCAGTGCTTCTAGCGGCCAGGAGGCCCTCGACTACGAGCAGTACTTC.

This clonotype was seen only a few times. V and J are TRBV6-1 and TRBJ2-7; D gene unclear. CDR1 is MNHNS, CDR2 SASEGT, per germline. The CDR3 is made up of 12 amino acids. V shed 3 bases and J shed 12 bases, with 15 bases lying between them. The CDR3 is CASSDLAGVLYF. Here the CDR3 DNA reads TGTGCCAGCAGTGATCTTGCAGGAGTACTGTACTTC.

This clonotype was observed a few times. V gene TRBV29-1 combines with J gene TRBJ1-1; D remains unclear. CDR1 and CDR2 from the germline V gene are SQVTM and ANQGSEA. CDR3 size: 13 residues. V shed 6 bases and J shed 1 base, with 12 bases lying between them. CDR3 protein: CSVPGSRNTEAFF. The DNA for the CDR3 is TGCAGCGTCCCAGGCAGCAGGAACACTGAAGCTTTCTTT.

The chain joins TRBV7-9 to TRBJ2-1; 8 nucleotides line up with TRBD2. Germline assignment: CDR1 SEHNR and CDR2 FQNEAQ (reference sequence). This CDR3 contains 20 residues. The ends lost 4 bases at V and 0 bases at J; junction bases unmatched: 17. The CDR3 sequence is CASSSFSAHSGASSYNEQFF. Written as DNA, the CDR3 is TGTGCCAGCAGCTCCTTTTCGGCCCATAGCGGGGCTAGCTCCTACAATGAGCAGTTCTTC.

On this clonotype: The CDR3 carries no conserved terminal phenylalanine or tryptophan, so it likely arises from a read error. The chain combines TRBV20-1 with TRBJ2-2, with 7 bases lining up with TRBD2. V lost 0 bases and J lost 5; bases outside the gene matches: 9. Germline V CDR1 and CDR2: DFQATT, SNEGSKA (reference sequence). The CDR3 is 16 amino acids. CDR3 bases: TGCAGTGCTAGAGATCGGAGTAGCGGGTTGACCGGGGAGCTGTTTCTT. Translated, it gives CSARDRSSGLTGELFL.

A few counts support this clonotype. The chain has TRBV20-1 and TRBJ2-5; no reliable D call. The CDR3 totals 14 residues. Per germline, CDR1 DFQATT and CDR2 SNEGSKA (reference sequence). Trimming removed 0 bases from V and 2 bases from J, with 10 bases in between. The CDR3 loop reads CSARDWMGQETQYF. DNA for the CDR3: TGCAGTGCTAGAGATTGGATGGGGCAAGAGACCCAGTACTTC.

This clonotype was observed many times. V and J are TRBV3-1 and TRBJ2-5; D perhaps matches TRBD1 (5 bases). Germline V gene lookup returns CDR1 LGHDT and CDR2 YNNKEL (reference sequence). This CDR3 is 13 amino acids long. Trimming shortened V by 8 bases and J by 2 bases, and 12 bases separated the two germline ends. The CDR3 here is CASGAGAQETQYF. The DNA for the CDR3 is TGTGCCAGCGGGGCTGGCGCTCAAGAGACCCAGTACTTC.

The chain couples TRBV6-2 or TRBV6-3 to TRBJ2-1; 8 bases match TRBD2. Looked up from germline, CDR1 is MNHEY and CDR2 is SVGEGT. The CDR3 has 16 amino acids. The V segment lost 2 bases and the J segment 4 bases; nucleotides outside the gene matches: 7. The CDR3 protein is CASSYIPAGVYNEQFF. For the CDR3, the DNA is TGTGCCAGCAGTTACATTCCAGCGGGGGTTTACAATGAGCAGTTCTTC.

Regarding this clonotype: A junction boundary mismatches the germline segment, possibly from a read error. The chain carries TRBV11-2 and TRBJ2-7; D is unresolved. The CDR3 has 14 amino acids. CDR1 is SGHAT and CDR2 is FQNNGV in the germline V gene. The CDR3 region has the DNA TGTGCCAGCAGCCACACGACTGCCTCCTACGAGCAGCACTTC. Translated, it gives CASSHTTASYEQHF.

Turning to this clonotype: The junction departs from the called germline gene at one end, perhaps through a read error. CDR3 sequence reads: CSVLRNDGRLDF. The CDR3, as DNA: TGCAGTGTCCTCAGGAATGACGGCCGCCTGGACTTC. The chain carries TRBV20-1 and TRBJ2-5; D is uncertain. The germline gives CDR1 DFQATT, CDR2 SNEGSKA (reference sequence). The CDR3 consists of 12 residues.

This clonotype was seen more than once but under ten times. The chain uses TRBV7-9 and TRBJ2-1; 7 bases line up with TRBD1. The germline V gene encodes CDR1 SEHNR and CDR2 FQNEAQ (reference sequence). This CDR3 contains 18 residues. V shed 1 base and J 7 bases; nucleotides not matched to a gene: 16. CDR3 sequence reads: CASSLVVFDRERLNEQFF. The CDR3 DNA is TGTGCCAGCAGCTTAGTAGTCTTCGACAGGGAAAGGTTGAATGAGCAGTTCTTC.

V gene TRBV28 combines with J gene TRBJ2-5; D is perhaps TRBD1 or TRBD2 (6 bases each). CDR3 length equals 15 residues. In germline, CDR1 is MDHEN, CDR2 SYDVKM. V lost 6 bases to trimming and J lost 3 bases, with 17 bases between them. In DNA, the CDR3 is TGTGCCAGCAGCCAGGACAGAACGGGAGAAGAGACCCAGTACTTC. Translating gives CASSQDRTGEETQYF.

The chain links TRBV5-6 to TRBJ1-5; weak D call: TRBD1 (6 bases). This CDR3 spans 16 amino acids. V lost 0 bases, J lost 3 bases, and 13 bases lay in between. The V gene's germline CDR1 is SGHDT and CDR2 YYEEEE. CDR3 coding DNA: TGTGCCAGCAGCTTGGCCCAAGGACAGTTCAATCAGCCCCAGCATTTT. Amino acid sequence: CASSLAQGQFNQPQHF.